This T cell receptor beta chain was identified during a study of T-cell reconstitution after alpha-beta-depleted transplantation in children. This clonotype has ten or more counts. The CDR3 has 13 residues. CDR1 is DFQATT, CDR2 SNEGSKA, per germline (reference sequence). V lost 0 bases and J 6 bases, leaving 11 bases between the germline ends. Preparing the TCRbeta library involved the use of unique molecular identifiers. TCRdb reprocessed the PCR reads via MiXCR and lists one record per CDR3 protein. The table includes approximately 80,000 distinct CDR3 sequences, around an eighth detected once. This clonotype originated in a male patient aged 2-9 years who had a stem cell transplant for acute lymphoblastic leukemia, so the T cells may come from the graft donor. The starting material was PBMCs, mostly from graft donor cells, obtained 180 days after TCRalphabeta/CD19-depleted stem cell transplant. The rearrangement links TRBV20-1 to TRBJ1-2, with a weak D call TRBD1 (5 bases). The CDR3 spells CSARDLSGHGYTF. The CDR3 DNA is TGCAGTGCTAGAGATCTGTCAGGGCATGGCTACACCTTC.